These T cell receptor beta chains were read from a single sample in a study of CD8 T cells in ankylosing spondylitis. TCRdb reprocessed the 5' RACE reads via MiXCR and lists one record per CDR3 protein. The data contain approximately 42,000 distinct CDR3 sequences, 4% of them singletons. The sample consisted of blood, either unsorted or a sorted T cell fraction (not recorded which). These TCRs come from a female donor with ankylosing spondylitis or in good health (not recorded which). Both conserved end residues are part of each CDR3. The D gene is left open where the match is weak. Size is omitted from some rows. Given values are once, few, many or a class for expanded clones.

v_call: TRBV9; j_call: TRBJ2-2; clone_size: many; d_call: TRBD2; cdr3_aa: CASSERAGVTAGELFF; cdr3_nt: TGTGCCAGCAGCGAGAGGGCGGGGGTGACGGCCGGGGAGCTGTTTTTT
v_call: TRBV9; j_call: TRBJ1-1; clone_size: many; d_call: .; cdr3_aa: CASSVEGRRNTEAFF; cdr3_nt: TGTGCCAGCAGCGTAGAAGGCAGGAGGAACACTGAAGCTTTCTTT
v_call: TRBV9; j_call: TRBJ2-2; clone_size: many; d_call: .; cdr3_aa: CASSVFTGELFF; cdr3_nt: TGTGCCAGCAGCGTCTTCACCGGGGAGCTGTTTTTT
v_call: TRBV9; j_call: TRBJ1-1; clone_size: many; d_call: TRBD1; cdr3_aa: CASSPSGTGYAEAFF; cdr3_nt: TGTGCCAGCAGCCCTTCGGGGACAGGGTATGCTGAAGCTTTCTTT
v_call: TRBV9; j_call: TRBJ1-6; clone_size: many; d_call: .; cdr3_aa: CASSLTWGFDSPLHF; cdr3_nt: TGTGCCAGCAGCCTGACTTGGGGGTTTGATTCACCCCTCCACTTT
v_call: TRBV9; j_call: TRBJ2-2; clone_size: many; d_call: TRBD2; cdr3_aa: CASSVSWRLAGGELFF; cdr3_nt: TGTGCCAGCAGCGTTAGCTGGAGGCTAGCGGGCGGGGAGCTGTTTTTT
v_call: TRBV9; j_call: TRBJ2-5; clone_size: many; d_call: TRBD2; cdr3_aa: CASSVSLAGDQETQYF; cdr3_nt: TGTGCCAGCAGCGTATCACTAGCGGGGGATCAAGAGACCCAGTACTTC
v_call: TRBV9; j_call: TRBJ1-1; clone_size: many; d_call: .; cdr3_aa: CASSVDNPGPTMNTEAFF; cdr3_nt: TGTGCCAGCAGCGTTGACAATCCGGGGCCGACCATGAACACTGAAGCTTTCTTT
v_call: TRBV9; j_call: TRBJ2-3; clone_size: many; d_call: .; cdr3_aa: CASSPMERFTDTQYF; cdr3_nt: TGTGCCAGCAGCCCCATGGAGCGGTTCACAGATACGCAGTATTTT
v_call: TRBV9; j_call: TRBJ1-1; clone_size: many; d_call: .; cdr3_aa: CASSVAAGLNTEAFF; cdr3_nt: TGTGCCAGCAGCGTAGCGGCAGGACTGAACACTGAAGCTTTCTTT
v_call: TRBV9; j_call: TRBJ1-2; clone_size: many; d_call: TRBD1; cdr3_aa: CASSVEKDRGPDGYTF; cdr3_nt: TGTGCCAGCAGCGTAGAGAAGGACAGGGGGCCGGATGGCTACACCTTC
v_call: TRBV9; j_call: TRBJ2-7; clone_size: many; d_call: TRBD1; cdr3_aa: CASSGGQGTYEQYF; cdr3_nt: TGTGCCAGCAGCGGGGGACAGGGAACCTACGAGCAGTACTTC
v_call: TRBV9; j_call: TRBJ1-1; clone_size: many; d_call: .; cdr3_aa: CASSVALGRTEAFF; cdr3_nt: TGTGCCAGCAGCGTAGCTCTCGGTAGAACTGAAGCTTTCTTT
v_call: TRBV9; j_call: TRBJ1-1; clone_size: many; d_call: .; cdr3_aa: CASSVELRGSGEAFF; cdr3_nt: TGTGCCAGCAGCGTAGAGCTACGGGGAAGCGGTGAAGCTTTCTTT
v_call: TRBV9; j_call: TRBJ2-1; clone_size: many; d_call: TRBD1; cdr3_aa: CASSVFGTGSNEQFF; cdr3_nt: TGTGCCAGCAGCGTATTCGGGACAGGGAGTAATGAGCAGTTCTTC
v_call: TRBV9; j_call: TRBJ1-2; clone_size: many; d_call: .; cdr3_aa: CASSASSTRGYTF; cdr3_nt: TGTGCCAGCAGCGCCTCCTCGACTCGAGGCTACACCTTC
v_call: TRBV9; j_call: TRBJ2-1; clone_size: few; d_call: .; cdr3_aa: CASSLRQNNEQFF; cdr3_nt: TGTGCCAGCAGCCTGCGACAGAACAATGAGCAGTTCTTC
v_call: TRBV9; j_call: TRBJ1-1; clone_size: many; d_call: .; cdr3_aa: CASSPTTGNTEAFF; cdr3_nt: TGTGCCAGCAGCCCCACAACGGGGAACACTGAAGCTTTCTTT
v_call: TRBV9; j_call: TRBJ2-5; clone_size: many; d_call: .; cdr3_aa: CASSVTSGETQYF; cdr3_nt: TGTGCCAGCAGCGTCACTAGTGGGGAGACCCAGTACTTC
v_call: TRBV9; j_call: TRBJ1-1; clone_size: many; d_call: .; cdr3_aa: CASSRGRGTEAFF; cdr3_nt: TGTGCCAGCAGCAGGGGGAGAGGGACTGAAGCTTTCTTT
v_call: TRBV9; j_call: TRBJ2-1; clone_size: few; d_call: TRBD2; cdr3_aa: CASSVLAGDEQFF; cdr3_nt: TGTGCCAGCAGCGTATTAGCGGGGGACGAGCAGTTCTTC
v_call: TRBV9; j_call: TRBJ1-3; clone_size: medium-sized; d_call: .; cdr3_aa: CASARDGNSGNTIYF; cdr3_nt: TGTGCCAGCGCCCGGGACGGGAACTCTGGAAACACCATATATTTT
v_call: TRBV9; j_call: TRBJ1-4; clone_size: many; d_call: .; cdr3_aa: CASSVGGEGGEKLFF; cdr3_nt: TGTGCCAGCAGCGTAGGAGGAGAAGGGGGTGAAAAACTGTTTTTT
v_call: TRBV9; j_call: TRBJ1-2; clone_size: many; d_call: TRBD1; cdr3_aa: CASSPSGGTGGVGGYTF; cdr3_nt: TGTGCCAGCAGCCCATCCGGCGGGACAGGGGGCGTGGGAGGCTACACCTTC
v_call: TRBV9; j_call: TRBJ1-1; clone_size: many; d_call: .; cdr3_aa: CASSVGGSLVPPNTEAFF; cdr3_nt: TGTGCCAGCAGCGTAGGAGGGAGTTTGGTCCCACCCAACACTGAAGCTTTCTTT
v_call: TRBV9; j_call: TRBJ1-1; clone_size: many; d_call: .; cdr3_aa: CASSPGTSSTEAFF; cdr3_nt: TGTGCCAGCAGCCCCGGGACATCGAGCACTGAAGCTTTCTTT
v_call: TRBV9; j_call: TRBJ2-1; clone_size: many; d_call: TRBD2; cdr3_aa: CASSVGRLATNEQFF; cdr3_nt: TGTGCCAGCAGCGTAGGGAGACTAGCTACCAATGAGCAGTTCTTC
v_call: TRBV9; j_call: TRBJ1-6; clone_size: many; d_call: .; cdr3_aa: CASSEGTGINSPLHF; cdr3_nt: TGTGCCAGCAGCGAGGGGACGGGGATTAATTCACCCCTCCACTTT
v_call: TRBV9; j_call: TRBJ2-7; clone_size: medium-sized; d_call: TRBD1; cdr3_aa: CASSPDREPYEQYF; cdr3_nt: TGTGCCAGCAGCCCGGACAGGGAACCCTACGAGCAGTACTTC
v_call: TRBV9; j_call: TRBJ1-2; clone_size: many; d_call: .; cdr3_aa: CASSVADGYGYTF; cdr3_nt: TGTGCCAGCAGCGTAGCGGATGGCTATGGCTACACCTTC
v_call: TRBV9; j_call: TRBJ1-1; clone_size: medium-sized; d_call: .; cdr3_aa: CASSALDPSSEAFF; cdr3_nt: TGTGCCAGCAGTGCTCTGGACCCCTCATCTGAAGCTTTCTTT
v_call: TRBV9; j_call: TRBJ2-7; clone_size: .; d_call: .; cdr3_aa: CASSVGEAYEQYF; cdr3_nt: TGTGCCAGCAGCGTAGGTGAAGCCTACGAGCAGTACTTC
v_call: TRBV9; j_call: TRBJ2-7; clone_size: many; d_call: TRBD2; cdr3_aa: CASSVGEGFSSYEQYF; cdr3_nt: TGTGCCAGCAGCGTAGGGGAGGGTTTTAGTTCCTACGAGCAGTACTTC
v_call: TRBV9; j_call: TRBJ2-3; clone_size: many; d_call: TRBD2; cdr3_aa: CASSVSGGSDTQYF; cdr3_nt: TGTGCCAGCAGCGTAAGCGGGGGGTCAGATACGCAGTATTTT
v_call: TRBV9; j_call: TRBJ1-2; clone_size: many; d_call: TRBD1; cdr3_aa: CASSPGQVYGYTF; cdr3_nt: TGTGCCAGCAGCCCGGGACAGGTCTATGGCTACACCTTC
v_call: TRBV9; j_call: TRBJ1-4; clone_size: many; d_call: TRBD1; cdr3_aa: CASSIGQGRGRTNEKLFF; cdr3_nt: TGTGCCAGCAGCATCGGACAGGGAAGAGGGAGAACTAATGAAAAACTGTTTTTT
v_call: TRBV9; j_call: TRBJ2-5; clone_size: .; d_call: TRBD2; cdr3_aa: CASSPAAGANLETQYF; cdr3_nt: TGTGCCAGCAGCCCTGCAGCGGGGGCCAACTTGGAGACCCAGTACTTC
v_call: TRBV9; j_call: TRBJ2-5; clone_size: many; d_call: .; cdr3_aa: CASSAYRQETQYF; cdr3_nt: TGTGCCAGCAGCGCCTACCGGCAAGAGACCCAGTACTTC
v_call: TRBV9; j_call: TRBJ2-2; clone_size: many; d_call: .; cdr3_aa: CASSARQADTGELFF; cdr3_nt: TGTGCCAGCAGCGCCCGACAGGCGGACACCGGGGAGCTGTTTTTT
v_call: TRBV21-1; j_call: TRBJ1-1; clone_size: many; d_call: .; cdr3_aa: CASSRNEAFF; cdr3_nt: TGTGCCAGCAGTCGGAATGAAGCTTTCTTT
v_call: TRBV9; j_call: TRBJ2-6; clone_size: many; d_call: .; cdr3_aa: CASSSPPGANVLTF; cdr3_nt: TGTGCCAGCAGCTCCCCCCCTGGGGCCAACGTCCTGACTTTC
v_call: TRBV9; j_call: TRBJ1-2; clone_size: medium-sized; d_call: TRBD1; cdr3_aa: CASSPGGTGNYGYTF; cdr3_nt: TGTGCCAGCAGCCCAGGGGGGACAGGGAACTATGGCTACACCTTC
v_call: TRBV9; j_call: TRBJ1-1; clone_size: few; d_call: TRBD1; cdr3_aa: CASSETGEEEAFF; cdr3_nt: TGTGCCAGCAGCGAAACAGGGGAAGAGGAAGCTTTCTTT
v_call: TRBV9; j_call: TRBJ2-7; clone_size: many; d_call: TRBD1; cdr3_aa: CASSADWTGETEQYF; cdr3_nt: TGTGCCAGCAGCGCGGACTGGACAGGGGAAACCGAGCAGTACTTC
v_call: TRBV9; j_call: TRBJ1-2; clone_size: medium-sized; d_call: TRBD1; cdr3_aa: CASSASRSDRGGYTF; cdr3_nt: TGTGCCAGCAGCGCCTCTCGGAGTGACAGGGGTGGCTACACCTTC
v_call: TRBV9; j_call: TRBJ2-3; clone_size: medium-sized; d_call: TRBD1; cdr3_aa: CASSARTGKDTQYF; cdr3_nt: TGTGCCAGCAGCGCGCGGACAGGGAAAGATACGCAGTATTTT
v_call: TRBV9; j_call: TRBJ2-3; clone_size: many; d_call: .; cdr3_aa: CASSPRGGLGPSTDTQYF; cdr3_nt: TGTGCCAGCAGCCCCCGTGGGGGGCTGGGACCTAGCACAGATACGCAGTATTTT
v_call: TRBV9; j_call: TRBJ2-2; clone_size: .; d_call: .; cdr3_aa: CASRATTANTGELFF; cdr3_nt: TGTGCCAGCAGAGCTACGACAGCGAACACCGGGGAGCTGTTTTTT
v_call: TRBV9; j_call: TRBJ1-2; clone_size: many; d_call: .; cdr3_aa: CASSALQGAYGYTF; cdr3_nt: TGTGCCAGCAGCGCCTTACAGGGAGCCTATGGCTACACCTTC
v_call: TRBV9; j_call: TRBJ2-1; clone_size: few; d_call: TRBD2; cdr3_aa: CASSVDPTGGFSSYNEQFF; cdr3_nt: TGTGCCAGCAGCGTAGACCCCACGGGGGGGTTCTCGTCCTACAATGAGCAGTTCTTC
v_call: TRBV9; j_call: TRBJ2-1; clone_size: medium-sized; d_call: TRBD2; cdr3_aa: CASSVRAGTSGYNEQFF; cdr3_nt: TGTGCCAGCAGCGTACGGGCCGGGACTAGCGGCTACAATGAGCAGTTCTTC
v_call: TRBV9; j_call: TRBJ2-1; clone_size: many; d_call: .; cdr3_aa: CASNLFPGDYNEQFF; cdr3_nt: TGTGCCAGCAACCTATTCCCGGGGGACTACAATGAGCAGTTCTTC
v_call: TRBV9; j_call: TRBJ2-3; clone_size: many; d_call: TRBD2; cdr3_aa: CASSVTGLAGPTDTQYF; cdr3_nt: TGTGCCAGCAGCGTAACGGGACTAGCGGGGCCCACAGATACGCAGTATTTT
v_call: TRBV9; j_call: TRBJ1-5; clone_size: many; d_call: .; cdr3_aa: CASSAVGNQPQHF; cdr3_nt: TGTGCCAGCAGCGCCGTGGGGAATCAGCCCCAGCATTTT